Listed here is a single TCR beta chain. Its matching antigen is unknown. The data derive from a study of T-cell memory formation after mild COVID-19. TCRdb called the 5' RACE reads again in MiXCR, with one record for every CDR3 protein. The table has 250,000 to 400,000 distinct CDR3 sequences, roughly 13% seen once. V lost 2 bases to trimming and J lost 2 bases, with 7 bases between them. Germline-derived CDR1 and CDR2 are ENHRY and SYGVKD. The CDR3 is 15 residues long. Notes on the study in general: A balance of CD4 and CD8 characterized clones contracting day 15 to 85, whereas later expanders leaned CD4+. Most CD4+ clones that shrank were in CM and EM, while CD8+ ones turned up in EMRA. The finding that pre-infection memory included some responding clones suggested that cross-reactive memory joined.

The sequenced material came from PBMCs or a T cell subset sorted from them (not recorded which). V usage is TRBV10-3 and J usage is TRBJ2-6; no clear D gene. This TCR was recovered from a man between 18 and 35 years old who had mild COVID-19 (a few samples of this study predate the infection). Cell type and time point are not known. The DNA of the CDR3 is TGTGCCATCAGTGAGGGACCGACTGGGGCCAACGTCCTGACTTTC. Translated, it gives CAISEGPTGANVLTF.